This section outlines one T cell receptor beta chain sequence together with its context. Its target is not known. The PCR had 60 Vbeta and 13 Jbeta primers. Repertoires were generated with immunoSEQ multiplex PCR, while TCRdb's copy carries only in-frame clones and drops some. The sample includes about 160,000 clones, around 80% of them seen just once. Each donor was nominally healthy when sampled (though unrecorded immune exposures were likely). The sample is drawn from a study of cytomegalovirus exposure and HLA in healthy donors. Study findings and constraints: Beyond CMV serostatus, there was no information to go on about immune exposure.

Sequences were obtained from PBMCs. The source of this sequence is a man aged 30 to 45 in good health and CMV-seronegative.

This CDR3 is CASSARDRIETDTQYF. Here the CDR3 DNA reads TGTGCCAGTAGTGCCCGGGACAGGATTGAGACAGATACGCAGTATTTT. J is TRBJ2-3 and V is TRBV19, with 8 bases aligning to TRBD1. V lost 5 bases to trimming and J lost 3 bases; unmatched junction nucleotides: 10. Germline CDR1 LNHDA, CDR2 SQIVND (reference sequence). CDR3 length equals 16 residues.